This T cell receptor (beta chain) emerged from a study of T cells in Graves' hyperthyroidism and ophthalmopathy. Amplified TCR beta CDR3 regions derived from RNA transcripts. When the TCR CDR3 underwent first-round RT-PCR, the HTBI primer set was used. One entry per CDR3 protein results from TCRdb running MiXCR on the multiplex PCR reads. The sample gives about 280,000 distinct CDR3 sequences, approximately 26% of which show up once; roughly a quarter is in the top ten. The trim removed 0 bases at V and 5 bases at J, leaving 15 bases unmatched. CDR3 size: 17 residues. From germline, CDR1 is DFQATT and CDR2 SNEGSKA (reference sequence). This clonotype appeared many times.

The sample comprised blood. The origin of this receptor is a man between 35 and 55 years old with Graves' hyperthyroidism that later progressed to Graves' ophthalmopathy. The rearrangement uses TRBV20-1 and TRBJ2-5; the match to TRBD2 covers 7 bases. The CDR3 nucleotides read TGCAGTGCTAGAGAACCGGCGGGGGACCTAGCGCGCGAGACCCAGTACTTC. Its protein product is CSAREPAGDLARETQYF.